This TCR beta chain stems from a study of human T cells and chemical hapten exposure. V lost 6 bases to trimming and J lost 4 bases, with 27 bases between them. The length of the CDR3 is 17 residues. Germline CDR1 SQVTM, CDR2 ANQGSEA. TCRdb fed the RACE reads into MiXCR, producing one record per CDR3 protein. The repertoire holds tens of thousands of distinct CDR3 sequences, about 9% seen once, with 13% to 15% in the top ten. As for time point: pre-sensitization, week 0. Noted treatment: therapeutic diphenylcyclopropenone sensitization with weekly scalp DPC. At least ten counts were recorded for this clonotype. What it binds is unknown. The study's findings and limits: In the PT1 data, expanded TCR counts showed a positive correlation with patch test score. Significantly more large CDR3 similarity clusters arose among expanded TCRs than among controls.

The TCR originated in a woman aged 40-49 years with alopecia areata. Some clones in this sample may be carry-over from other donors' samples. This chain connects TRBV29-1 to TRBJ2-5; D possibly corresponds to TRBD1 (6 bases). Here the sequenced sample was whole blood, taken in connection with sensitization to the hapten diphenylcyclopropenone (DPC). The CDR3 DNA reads TGCAGCGTAAGGGGAGTGAACAGGGACACTAGTGGAGAGACCCAGTACTTC. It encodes CSVRGVNRDTSGETQYF.